The 2 T cell receptor beta chains below all came from one sample that was sequenced in a study of T cell responses to AZD1222 COVID-19 vaccine. This table comes from immunoSEQ multiplex PCR, and its TCRdb copy is limited to in-frame clones, with some not included. This table holds 95,000 to 100,000 clones, roughly 80% found once. This material consisted of peripheral blood, taken 28 days after the second AZD1222 dose. These receptors all stem from an adult who received the AZD1222 COVID-19 vaccine.

The J gene is TRBJ2-7, the V gene TRBV2; 12 positions match TRBD1. This CDR3 region has 14 residues. In germline, CDR1 is SNHLY, CDR2 FYNNEI. With 5 bases clipped from V and 5 bases from J, the junction kept 4 bases outside the gene matches. The CDR3 sequence: CASSRGQGANEQYF. CDR3 nucleotide sequence: TGTGCCAGCAGTCGGGGACAGGGGGCTAACGAGCAGTACTTC.

This clone appeared a single time. The V and J genes are TRBV2 and TRBJ2-2; TRBD1 is a possible D gene (5 bases). Germline assignment: CDR1 SNHLY and CDR2 FYNNEI. V was shortened by 7 bases and J by 2 bases, with 11 bases between the two germline ends. The CDR3 has 14 residues. The CDR3 here is CASIPGANTGELFF. DNA of the CDR3: TGTGCCAGCATTCCTGGGGCCAACACCGGGGAGCTGTTTTTT.